These 5 T cell receptor beta chains were sequenced from one sample in a study of shared clonotypes between healthy human individuals (dated by TCRdb to the early 2020s). CD8 naive samples consisted of CD45RO-negative cells that were positively selected for CCR7, yielding a CD45RA+CCR7+ population without TemRA cells. The method was the immunoSEQ multiplex PCR assay. TCRdb took over this immuneACCESS table, retaining in-frame rearrangements with V and J assigned. Such tables are incomplete; in checked studies, under half of the missing clones stem from an unresolved V gene, and the remainder is unexplained. The sample table lists around 700,000 clones, under 95% of them with a count of one. 24% of the sample belongs to the ten largest clones. The specimen was naive CD8+ T cells sorted from blood. The sample's cell subset or site label, decoded: CD45RA+CCR7+. These receptors all come from a man aged 25-45 years in good health.

The chain carries TRBV7-9 and TRBJ2-5; D may be TRBD2 (5 bases). V shed 5 bases and J shed 1 base, with 11 bases lying between them. In germline, CDR1 is SEHNR, CDR2 FQNEAQ (reference sequence). This CDR3 is 14 amino acids long. In DNA form, the CDR3 reads TGTGCCAGCAGCCTAACGGGGTTCCAAGAGACCCAGTACTTC. It translates to CASSLTGFQETQYF.

This sequence joins TRBV5-1 and TRBJ1-1; D may be TRBD1 (5 bases). Deletions cut 2 bases from V and 2 bases from J, with 13 bases between. The V gene's germline CDR1 is SGHRS and CDR2 YFSETQ. The CDR3 totals 15 residues. Here the CDR3 reads CASSLGETANTEAFF. Written as DNA, the CDR3 is TGCGCCAGCAGCTTAGGTGAGACAGCCAACACTGAAGCTTTCTTT.

CDR3 in DNA: TGTGCCAGTAGTAGGGGGGCCGCGAACACCGGGGAGCTGTTTTTT. It yields the protein CASSRGAANTGELFF. The rearrangement links TRBV19 to TRBJ2-2; perhaps D is TRBD1 or TRBD2 (6 bases each). The CDR3 covers 15 residues. Trimming shortened V by 4 bases and J by 0 bases, and 9 bases separated the two germline ends. Looked up from germline, CDR1 is LNHDA and CDR2 is SQIVND (reference sequence). Looking up the rest from reference TRBV19 and TRBJ2-2 gives the full variable domain: DGGITQSPKYLFRKEGQNVTLSCEQNLNHDAMYWYRQDPGQGLRLIYYSQIVNDFQKGDIAEGYSVSREKKESFPLTVTSAQKNPTAFYLCASSRGAANTGELFFGEGSRLTVL.

The CDR3 region has the DNA TGCGCCAGCGCCCGACTAGCGGGAGTAAACGAGCAGTACTTC. Translated, it gives CASARLAGVNEQYF. V gene TRBV10-2 combines with J gene TRBJ2-7; 12 nucleotides agree with TRBD2. The CDR3 length is 14 residues. V dropped 8 bases and J dropped 5; count of bases not matched to a gene: 7. The germline V gene has CDR1 WSHSY and CDR2 SAAADI.

This rearrangement joins TRBV4-1 to TRBJ2-3; 12 nucleotides agree with TRBD2. Per germline, CDR1 MGHRA and CDR2 YSYEKL. The CDR3 has 17 residues. V lost 4 bases, J lost 4 bases, and 9 bases stayed unmatched. CDR3 residues: CASSPFSTSGSADTQYF. CDR3 bases: TGCGCCAGCAGCCCCTTCTCGACTAGCGGGAGTGCAGATACGCAGTATTTT.